The 2 T cell receptor beta chains below come from one sample, sequenced in a study of neurological immune-mediated disorders. TCRdb analysed the 5' RACE reads with MiXCR anew, one entry per CDR3 protein. The repertoire holds 35,000 to 50,000 distinct CDR3 sequences, with 2.5% as singletons. Sequencing was carried out using PBMCs. Receptors originate from a man over 45 with multiple sclerosis.

This clonotype was seen ten or more times. V and J are TRBV28 and TRBJ2-4, with 8 bases aligning to TRBD1. Losses at the gene ends were 3 bases for V and 1 base for J; bases not matched to a gene: 8. This CDR3 has 17 residues. Germline values: CDR1 MDHEN, CDR2 SYDVKM. In DNA form, the CDR3 reads TGTGCCAGCAGTTTTTTTTGGCAGGGGGCCGCCAAAAACATTCAGTACTTC. Encoded protein: CASSFFWQGAAKNIQYF.

This clonotype was observed at least ten times. The V call is TRBV20-1, the J call TRBJ1-6, with D possibly TRBD1 on 5 matching bases. With 6 bases removed from V and 6 bases from J, the gap between germline ends came to 18 bases. CDR1 is DFQATT, CDR2 SNEGSKA, per germline (reference sequence). The CDR3 is made up of 15 amino acids. This CDR3 is CSAPWTPSPNSPLHF. DNA for the CDR3: TGCAGTGCACCCTGGACACCCAGTCCTAATTCACCCCTCCACTTT.